What follows are 28 T cell receptor beta chains derived from one specimen sequenced in a study of OX40 agonist ivuxolimab in advanced cancers. Data came from immunoSEQ multiplex PCR; TCRdb stores just in-frame clones and leaves some out. Among 69,000 or so clones listed, over 75% were seen once. The sequences come from CD4+ or CD8+ T cells sorted from blood, collected in a trial of the OX40 agonist ivuxolimab. These receptors were obtained from an adult with an advanced solid tumor such as melanoma, head and neck, liver or kidney cancer.

CDR3 in amino acids: CASSPQTGDSEAFF. The CDR3 bases are TGTGCCAGCTCACCCCAGACAGGGGACAGTGAAGCTTTCTTT. This chain joins TRBV18 and TRBJ1-1; TRBD1 matches 8 bases. The CDR3 consists of 14 residues. V gave up 3 bases and J gave up 7 bases; unmatched junction bases: 7. From germline, CDR1 is KGHSH and CDR2 LQKENI.

The genes are TRBV2 and TRBJ1-5; TRBD1 matches at 9 bases. With 7 bases clipped from V and 11 bases from J, the junction kept 9 bases outside the gene matches. This CDR3 spans 13 amino acids. The germline CDR1 and CDR2 sequences are SNHLY and FYNNEI. CDR3 amino acids: CASKETGGTAQHF. CDR3 coding DNA: TGTGCCAGCAAGGAGACAGGGGGGACGGCCCAGCATTTT.

This clone showed up just a few times. The V call is TRBV13, the J call TRBJ2-3; D unresolved. Germline V gene sequence: CDR1 PRHDT, CDR2 FYEKMQ (reference sequence). The CDR3 spans 11 residues. V lost 5 bases to trimming and J lost 2 bases, with 2 bases between them. CDR3 sequence: CASSTTDTQYF. The CDR3 DNA reads as TGTGCCAGCAGCACCACAGATACGCAGTATTTT.

The chain links TRBV6-5 to TRBJ1-1; D perhaps matches TRBD1 (5 bases). This CDR3 has 11 amino acids. Germline V CDR1 and CDR2: MNHEY, SVGAGI. V gave up 6 bases and J gave up 6 bases, with 8 bases separating them. The CDR3 is CASSRDPEAFF. The CDR3 DNA reads TGTGCCAGCAGCAGGGATCCTGAAGCTTTCTTT.

The chain couples TRBV18 to TRBJ1-1; 8 nucleotides align to TRBD1. The CDR3 runs to 13 residues. Trimming took 6 bases from V and 7 from J; bases not matched to a gene: 7. CDR1 and CDR2 from the germline V gene are KGHSH and LQKENI. CDR3 nucleotides: TGTGCCAGCTCCGCATCAGGGGGCGGTGAAGCTTTCTTT. Translated, it gives CASSASGGGEAFF.

This chain joins TRBV6-5 and TRBJ2-1; 8 nucleotides align to TRBD2. Per germline, CDR1 MNHEY and CDR2 SVGAGI. The CDR3 has 15 amino acids. The J segment lost 3 bases and the V segment lost 2 bases, leaving 3 bases of the junction unmatched. The chain's CDR3 is CASSYSGSYYNEQFF. The CDR3, as DNA: TGTGCCAGCAGTTACAGCGGGAGCTACTACAATGAGCAGTTCTTC.

The DNA for the CDR3 is TGCAGCGTTGACTTTGGGGAGACGGGCTACACCTACGAGCAGTACTTC. It codes for CSVDFGETGYTYEQYF. The rearrangement joins TRBV29-1 to TRBJ2-7; D perhaps matches TRBD2 (5 bases). Between the trimmed V and J ends, which lost 3 bases and 2 bases, there was a span of 20 bases. CDR3 length: 16 amino acids. Per the germline V gene, CDR1 is SQVTM and CDR2 is ANQGSEA.

The gene calls are TRBV7-6 and TRBJ2-4, with 7 bases identical to TRBD2. The CDR3 contains 13 residues. The germline gives CDR1 SGHVS, CDR2 FNYEAQ. J was trimmed by 8 bases and V by 2 bases; bases with no gene match: 3. This CDR3 is CASSLMGGDIQYF. CDR3 coding DNA: TGTGCCAGCAGCTTAATGGGAGGGGACATTCAGTACTTC.

The CDR3 loop is CASSLGTGEGYTF. As DNA, the CDR3 is TGTGCCAGCAGCCTCGGGACAGGGGAAGGCTACACCTTC. The chain recombines TRBV11-3 with TRBJ1-2; 10 positions match TRBD1. The CDR3 sequence is 13 residues long. Losses at the gene ends were 5 bases for V and 8 bases for J; bases not matched to a gene: 5. Germline V gene lookup returns CDR1 SGHNT and CDR2 YENEEA.

This chain joins TRBV25-1 and TRBJ2-1; 14 nucleotides match TRBD2. The V segment lost 2 bases and the J segment 3 bases; nucleotides outside the gene matches: 6. The CDR3 sequence is 18 residues long. Germline assignment: CDR1 MGHDK and CDR2 SYGVNS. CDR3 amino acids: CASSEGLAGGESYNEQFF. The CDR3 DNA is TGTGCCAGCAGTGAAGGACTAGCGGGAGGTGAAAGCTACAATGAGCAGTTCTTC.

V is TRBV6-5 and J is TRBJ2-7; 8 bases line up with TRBD1. With 7 bases clipped from V and 6 bases from J, the junction kept 11 bases outside the gene matches. CDR3 length equals 14 residues. CDR1 and CDR2 (germline): MNHEY, SVGAGI. CDR3 sequence reads: CASKDRQGALEQYF. In nucleotides, the CDR3 is TGTGCCAGCAAGGACCGGCAGGGGGCTCTCGAGCAGTACTTC.

J is TRBJ2-6 and V is TRBV19, with unresolved D. The germline V gene has CDR1 LNHDA and CDR2 SQIVND (reference sequence). Trimming cost V 7 bases and J 0 bases, with 16 bases left between them. The CDR3 loop spans 17 amino acids. The CDR3 region has the DNA TGTGCCAGTACCCCTAGACAAACCTTCTCTGGGGCCAACGTCCTGACTTTC. Protein sequence: CASTPRQTFSGANVLTF. Drawing the rest from reference TRBV19 and TRBJ2-6, the complete variable domain is DGGITQSPKYLFRKEGQNVTLSCEQNLNHDAMYWYRQDPGQGLRLIYYSQIVNDFQKGDIAEGYSVSREKKESFPLTVTSAQKNPTAFYLCASTPRQTFSGANVLTFGAGSRLTVL.

The chain recombines TRBV5-1 with TRBJ2-7, with 9 bases matching TRBD2. Trimming at V came to 0 bases and at J to 3 bases, leaving 1 base not matched to a gene. Germline V gives CDR1 SGHRS, CDR2 YFSETQ. The CDR3 has 14 residues. The CDR3 spells CASSLGSGGYEQYF. Here the CDR3 DNA reads TGCGCCAGCAGCTTGGGTAGCGGGGGCTACGAGCAGTACTTC.

V is TRBV11-1 and J is TRBJ2-1, with TRBD1 matching over 8 bases. The germline gives CDR1 SGHAT, CDR2 FQDESV (reference sequence). The CDR3 loop spans 15 amino acids. The V segment lost 4 bases and the J segment 1 base; nucleotides outside the gene matches: 3. This CDR3 reads CASSSDRVSYNEQFF. The CDR3 DNA reads as TGTGCCAGCAGCTCGGACAGGGTATCCTACAATGAGCAGTTCTTC.

About this clone itself: Other DNA sequences within the sample encode an identical CDR3. This chain connects TRBV5-1 to TRBJ2-1; TRBD2 matches at 8 bases. V dropped 0 bases and J dropped 6; count of bases not matched to a gene: 5. The CDR3 covers 15 residues. Germline CDR1 SGHRS, CDR2 YFSETQ. The CDR3: CASSLALAGGNEQFF. The CDR3 DNA follows: TGCGCCAGCAGCTTGGCCCTAGCGGGCGGCAATGAGCAGTTCTTC.

The chain couples TRBV18 to TRBJ1-1; D is unclear. V lost 6 bases to trimming and J lost 11 bases, with 19 bases between them. The CDR3 loop spans 13 amino acids. CDR1 KGHSH and CDR2 LQKENI come from the germline V gene. As DNA, the CDR3 is TGTGCCAGCTCGACACCGGACGGCCTTAGGGCTTTCTTT. This codes for CASSTPDGLRAFF.

The genes are TRBV9 and TRBJ1-2; D remains ambiguous. The CDR3 consists of 12 residues. Germline V gives CDR1 SGDLS, CDR2 YYNGEE. V was clipped by 6 bases and J by 8 bases, with 14 bases between them. The CDR3 DNA sequence: TGTGCCAGCAACCTCGGGAAAGGAGGCTACACCTTC. Its translation: CASNLGKGGYTF.

This clone showed up just once. The chain is built from TRBV19 and TRBJ1-2, with D tentatively TRBD1 (5 bases). Trimming removed 1 base at V and 3 bases at J, with 15 bases between. The germline gives CDR1 LNHDA, CDR2 SQIVND (reference sequence). The CDR3 totals 16 residues. This CDR3 reads CASSIVQDGGYYGYTF. CDR3 in DNA: TGTGCCAGTAGTATAGTACAGGACGGAGGTTACTATGGCTACACCTTC.

Comment on this clone: This CDR3 is also generated by other DNA sequences in the sample. The chain carries TRBV5-1 and TRBJ2-7, with D uncertain. Germline values: CDR1 SGHRS, CDR2 YFSETQ. V was pared by 0 bases and J by 3 bases, with 7 bases between. The length of the CDR3 is 13 residues. CDR3 amino acids: CASSLDGFYEQYF. In DNA, the CDR3 is TGCGCCAGCAGCTTGGACGGCTTCTACGAGCAGTACTTC.

J is TRBJ2-3 and V is TRBV28; weak D call: TRBD1 (6 bases). In germline, CDR1 is MDHEN, CDR2 SYDVKM. The CDR3 sequence is 14 residues long. V lost 3 bases, J lost 7 bases, and 14 bases lay in between. The CDR3 DNA is TGTGCCAGCAGTTTGACGGCAGGGGTCCATACGCAGTATTTT. It yields the protein CASSLTAGVHTQYF. The full variable domain, rest sourced from reference TRBV28 and TRBJ2-3, is DVKVTQSSRYLVKRTGEKVFLECVQDMDHENMFWYRQDPGLGLRLIYFSYDVKMKEKGDIPEGYSVSREKKERFSLILESASTNQTSMYLCASSLTAGVHTQYFGPGTRLTVL.

The rearrangement uses TRBV6-5 and TRBJ2-7; tentatively, D is TRBD2 (6 bases). Germline-derived CDR1 and CDR2 are MNHEY and SVGAGI. The CDR3 has 15 residues. V shed 4 bases and J shed 2 bases, with 15 bases lying between them. The CDR3 nucleotides are TGTGCCAGCAGTTCGCGGGGAGGAAGTACCTACGAGCAGTACTTC. Amino acids: CASSSRGGSTYEQYF.

The V and J genes are TRBV5-1 and TRBJ2-5; weak D call: TRBD1 (6 bases). The CDR3 sequence is 15 residues long. The germline V gene encodes CDR1 SGHRS and CDR2 YFSETQ. The V end was cut by 3 bases, the J end by 2 bases, with 14 bases between. The DNA of the CDR3 is TGCGCCAGCAGCTGGGGAGACAGGTCACAAGAGACCCAGTACTTC. It codes for CASSWGDRSQETQYF.

V is TRBV10-3 and J is TRBJ2-1, with 8 bases aligning to TRBD2. The CDR3 length is 17 residues. CDR1 and CDR2 from the germline V gene are ENHRY and SYGVKD. Losses at the gene ends were 0 bases for V and 8 bases for J; bases not matched to a gene: 12. The CDR3 region is CAISESKAGVHRDEQFF. The CDR3 nucleotides are TGTGCCATCAGTGAGTCGAAAGCGGGGGTACATAGGGATGAGCAGTTCTTC.

Only a few counts were recorded for this clone. The rearrangement links TRBV6-5 to TRBJ2-7; TRBD2 matches 8 bases. The CDR3 covers 14 residues. Germline V gene data show CDR1 as MNHEY and CDR2 as SVGAGI. The J segment lost 0 bases and the V segment lost 5 bases, leaving 3 bases of the junction unmatched. CDR3 region: CASSGTRYSYEQYF. As DNA, the CDR3 is TGTGCCAGCAGTGGGACTAGATACTCCTACGAGCAGTACTTC.

The rearrangement links TRBV10-3 to TRBJ1-2, with a tentative D call TRBD1 (6 bases). CDR1 and CDR2 from the germline V gene are ENHRY and SYGVKD. The CDR3 has 13 amino acids. The V end was cut by 6 bases, the J end by 8 bases, with 16 bases between. The CDR3 sequence is CAIRAGAPGGYTF. The CDR3 nucleotides are TGTGCCATCAGAGCGGGGGCCCCGGGGGGCTACACCTTC.

This sequence joins TRBV6-1 and TRBJ2-7, with 7 bases lining up with TRBD2. Germline-derived CDR1 and CDR2 are MNHNS and SASEGT. The length of the CDR3 is 12 residues. Germline trimming cut 8 bases from V and 4 bases from J; bases unmatched to any gene: 5. Here the CDR3 DNA reads TGTGCCAGCGGACTAGGGAAATACGAGCAGTACTTC. This sequence encodes CASGLGKYEQYF.

The chain has TRBV28 and TRBJ2-2; TRBD1 matches 10 bases. The germline gives CDR1 MDHEN, CDR2 SYDVKM. V lost 5 bases, J lost 7 bases, and 7 bases stayed unmatched. CDR3 length: 15 residues. The CDR3 protein is CASSPYWTGGGELFF. CDR3 bases: TGTGCCAGCAGTCCCTATTGGACAGGGGGCGGGGAGCTGTTTTTT.

This chain joins TRBV11-1 and TRBJ2-7; 9 bases fit TRBD1. Germline CDR1 and CDR2: SGHAT and FQDESV (reference sequence). V was pared by 5 bases and J by 1 base, with 6 bases of the junction left unmatched. The CDR3 sequence is 15 residues long. CDR3 sequence: CASSKLGTGSYEQYF. Written as DNA, the CDR3 is TGTGCCAGCAGCAAGCTCGGGACAGGGTCCTACGAGCAGTACTTC. The variable domain in full, completed from reference TRBV11-1 and TRBJ2-7, reads EAEVAQSPRYKITEKSQAVAFWCDPISGHATLYWYRQILGQGPELLVQFQDESVVDDSQLPKDRFSAERLKGVDSTLKIQPAELGDSAMYLCASSKLGTGSYEQYFGPGTRLTVT.